These 10 T cell receptor beta chains came from one sample sequenced in a study of cytomegalovirus exposure and HLA in healthy donors. Assay: immunoSEQ multiplex PCR; the TCRdb copy retains only in-frame clones and omits some. Of 250,000 to 350,000 clones in the sample, approximately 85% were seen once. Source material: PBMCs. The receptors originated from a man aged 30 to 45 in good health and CMV-seronegative.

The chain employs TRBV6-1 and TRBJ2-7; 7 bases are a match to TRBD1. Trimming at V came to 4 bases and at J to 5 bases, leaving 26 bases not matched to a gene. Germline CDR1 MNHNS, CDR2 SASEGT. The CDR3 runs 20 residues. CDR3 sequence reads: CASSVHSTGYKENPHNEQYF. DNA of the CDR3: TGTGCCAGCAGTGTACACTCGACAGGGTATAAGGAGAACCCGCACAACGAGCAGTACTTC.

V is TRBV11-2 and J is TRBJ1-5, with 9 bases matching TRBD1. Germline trimming cut 3 bases from V and 3 bases from J; bases unmatched to any gene: 12. Germline CDR1 is SGHAT and CDR2 is FQNNGV. This CDR3 is built from 18 residues. For the CDR3, the DNA is TGTGCCAGCAGCTTGACACACCGGGACAGGGTCTTCAATCAGCCCCAGCATTTT. As protein: CASSLTHRDRVFNQPQHF.

J is TRBJ1-1 and V is TRBV5-1; D ambiguous. CDR1 and CDR2 (germline): SGHRS, YFSETQ. CDR3 length equals 17 residues. V was cut by 2 bases and J by 1 base, with 18 bases left in between. CDR3 sequence (DNA): TGCGCCAGCAGCTTCGCCGTATCCGCGACTGGGAACACTGAAGCTTTCTTT. Amino acid sequence: CASSFAVSATGNTEAFF. Based on the CDR3 plus reference TRBV5-1 and TRBJ1-1, the full variable domain is KAGVTQTPRYLIKTRGQQVTLSCSPISGHRSVSWYQQTPGQGLQFLFEYFSETQRNKGNFPGRFSGRQFSNSRSEMNVSTLELGDSALYLCASSFAVSATGNTEAFFGQGTRLTVV.

This clone has a handful of counts. The chain couples TRBV5-4 to TRBJ2-4; D perhaps matches TRBD1 (5 bases). The CDR3 runs 15 residues. CDR1 and CDR2 from the germline V gene are SGHNT and YYREEE (reference sequence). Trimming pared 0 bases from V and 1 base from J, leaving 8 bases between. The CDR3 bases are TGTGCCAGCAGCTTGGGGGGCGGCGCCAAAAACATTCAGTACTTC. It codes for CASSLGGGAKNIQYF.

The CDR3 loop is CASSGRTGPYEQYF. The CDR3 nucleotides are TGTGCCAGCAGTGGGCGGACAGGGCCATACGAGCAGTACTTC. The chain combines TRBV6-5 with TRBJ2-7; 8 bases fit TRBD1. Germline CDR1 and CDR2: MNHEY and SVGAGI. This CDR3 spans 14 amino acids. Trimming cost V 5 bases and J 4 bases; bases outside gene matches: 7.

This chain connects TRBV5-4 to TRBJ1-1; D call uncertain. This CDR3 comprises 14 residues. V shed 5 bases and J shed 5 bases, with 16 bases lying between them. Per germline, CDR1 SGHNT and CDR2 YYREEE (reference sequence). CDR3: CASRLDYGNTEAFF. CDR3 coding DNA: TGTGCCAGCAGACTAGACTATGGAAATACTGAAGCTTTCTTT.

The chain recombines TRBV15 with TRBJ2-1, with 7 positions matching TRBD2. Germline-derived CDR1 and CDR2 are LNHNV and YYDKDF (reference sequence). Trimming removed 0 bases from V and 4 bases from J; junction bases left unmatched: 3. The CDR3 consists of 15 residues. CDR3 sequence: CATSRDGGEYNEQFF. The DNA for the CDR3 is TGTGCCACCAGCAGAGATGGGGGGGAGTACAATGAGCAGTTCTTC.

The chain's CDR3 is CASSPGQAESTDTQYF. As DNA, the CDR3 is TGTGCCAGCAGCCCCGGACAGGCGGAAAGCACAGATACGCAGTATTTT. This chain links TRBV5-4 with TRBJ2-3; 7 bases align to TRBD1. Trimming cost V 4 bases and J 0 bases; bases outside gene matches: 8. Germline CDR1 reads SGHNT; CDR2 reads YYREEE (reference sequence). The CDR3 runs to 16 residues.

The chain has TRBV7-6 and TRBJ2-7; 11 nucleotides line up with TRBD2. Trimming cost V 4 bases and J 5 bases; bases outside gene matches: 10. The CDR3 is 16 amino acids. The V gene's germline CDR1 is SGHVS and CDR2 FNYEAQ. The CDR3 region has the DNA TGTGCCAGCAGCTCCAATAGCGGGGGGGCATGGGACGAGCAGTACTTC. It is translated as CASSSNSGGAWDEQYF.

The V and J genes are TRBV18 and TRBJ2-5; 9 nucleotides align to TRBD2. V shed 3 bases, J shed 5 bases, and the junction held 7 bases outside the gene matches. The CDR3 totals 15 residues. CDR1 and CDR2 (germline): KGHSH, LQKENI. The CDR3 nucleotides are TGTGCCAGCTCACCCCCGGGACTAGCCGGCGAGACCCAGTACTTC. This sequence encodes CASSPPGLAGETQYF.